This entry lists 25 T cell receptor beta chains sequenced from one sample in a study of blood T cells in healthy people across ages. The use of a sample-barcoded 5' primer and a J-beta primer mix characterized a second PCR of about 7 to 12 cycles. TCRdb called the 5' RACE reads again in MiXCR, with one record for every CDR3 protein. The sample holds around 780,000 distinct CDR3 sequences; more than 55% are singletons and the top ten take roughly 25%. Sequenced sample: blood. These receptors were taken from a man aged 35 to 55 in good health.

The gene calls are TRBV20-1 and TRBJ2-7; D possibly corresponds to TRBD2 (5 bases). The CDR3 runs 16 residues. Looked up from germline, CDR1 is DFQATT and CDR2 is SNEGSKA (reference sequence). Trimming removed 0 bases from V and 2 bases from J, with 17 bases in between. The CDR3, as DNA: TGCAGTGCTAGAGATCTCGTCCGGGAATATACCTACGAGCAGTACTTC. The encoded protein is CSARDLVREYTYEQYF.

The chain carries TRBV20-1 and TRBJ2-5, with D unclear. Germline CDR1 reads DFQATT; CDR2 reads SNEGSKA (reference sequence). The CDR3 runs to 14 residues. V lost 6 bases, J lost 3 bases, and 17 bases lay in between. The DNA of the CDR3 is TGCAGTGCCCCAGTGGGTTCTGTCAAAGAGACCCAGTACTTC. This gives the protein CSAPVGSVKETQYF.

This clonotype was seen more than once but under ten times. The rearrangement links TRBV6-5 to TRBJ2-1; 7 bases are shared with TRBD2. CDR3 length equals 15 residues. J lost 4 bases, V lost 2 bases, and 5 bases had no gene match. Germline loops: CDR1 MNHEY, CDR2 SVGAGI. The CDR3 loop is CASSYTASGYNEQFF. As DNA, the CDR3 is TGTGCCAGCAGTTACACGGCTAGCGGTTACAATGAGCAGTTCTTC.

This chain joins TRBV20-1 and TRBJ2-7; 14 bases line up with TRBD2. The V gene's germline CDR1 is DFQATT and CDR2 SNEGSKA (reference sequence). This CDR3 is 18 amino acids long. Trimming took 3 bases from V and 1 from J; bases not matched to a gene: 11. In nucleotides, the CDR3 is TGCAGTGCTAGGCGTTATGGAGGGACTAGCGGGAGTTCCTACGAGCAGTACTTC. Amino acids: CSARRYGGTSGSSYEQYF.

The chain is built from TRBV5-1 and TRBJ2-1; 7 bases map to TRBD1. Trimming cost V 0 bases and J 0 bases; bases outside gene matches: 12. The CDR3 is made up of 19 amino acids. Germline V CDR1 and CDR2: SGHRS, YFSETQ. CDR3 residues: CASSLEVRGTISSYNEQFF. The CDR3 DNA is TGCGCCAGCAGCTTGGAGGTCAGGGGGACGATTAGCTCCTACAATGAGCAGTTCTTC. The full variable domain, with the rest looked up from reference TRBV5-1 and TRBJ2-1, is KAGVTQTPRYLIKTRGQQVTLSCSPISGHRSVSWYQQTPGQGLQFLFEYFSETQRNKGNFPGRFSGRQFSNSRSEMNVSTLELGDSALYLCASSLEVRGTISSYNEQFFGPGTRLTVL.

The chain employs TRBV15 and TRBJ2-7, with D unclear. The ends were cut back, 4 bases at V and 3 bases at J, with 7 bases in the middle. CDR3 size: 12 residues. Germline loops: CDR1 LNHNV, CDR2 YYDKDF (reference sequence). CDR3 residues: CATSTVGYEQYF. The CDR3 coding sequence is TGTGCCACCAGCACTGTAGGCTACGAGCAGTACTTC.

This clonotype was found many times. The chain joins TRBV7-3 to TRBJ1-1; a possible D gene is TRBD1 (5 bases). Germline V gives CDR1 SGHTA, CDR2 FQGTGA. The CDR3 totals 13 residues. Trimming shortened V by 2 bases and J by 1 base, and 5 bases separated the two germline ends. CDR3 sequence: CASSLQGNTEAFF. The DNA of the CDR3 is TGTGCCAGCAGCTTACAGGGGAACACTGAAGCTTTCTTT.

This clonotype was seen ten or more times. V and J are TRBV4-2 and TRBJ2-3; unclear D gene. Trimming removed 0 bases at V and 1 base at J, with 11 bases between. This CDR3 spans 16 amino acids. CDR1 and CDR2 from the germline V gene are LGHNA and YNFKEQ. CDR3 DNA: TGTGCCAGCAGCCAAGAGGTGTCGCCTCGCACAGATACGCAGTATTTT. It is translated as CASSQEVSPRTDTQYF.

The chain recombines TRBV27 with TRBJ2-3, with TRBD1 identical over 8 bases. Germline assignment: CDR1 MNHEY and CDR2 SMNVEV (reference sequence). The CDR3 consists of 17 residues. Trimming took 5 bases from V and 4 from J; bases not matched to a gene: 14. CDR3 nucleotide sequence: TGTGCCAGCAGTACCCGTAGGACAGGGACAACGCCAGATACGCAGTATTTT. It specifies CASSTRRTGTTPDTQYF.

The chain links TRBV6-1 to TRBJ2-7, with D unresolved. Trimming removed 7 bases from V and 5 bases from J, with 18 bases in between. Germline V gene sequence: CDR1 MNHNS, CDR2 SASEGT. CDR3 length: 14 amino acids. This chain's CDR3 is CASTREYGVDEQYF. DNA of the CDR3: TGTGCCAGCACCAGAGAGTATGGGGTTGACGAGCAGTACTTC.

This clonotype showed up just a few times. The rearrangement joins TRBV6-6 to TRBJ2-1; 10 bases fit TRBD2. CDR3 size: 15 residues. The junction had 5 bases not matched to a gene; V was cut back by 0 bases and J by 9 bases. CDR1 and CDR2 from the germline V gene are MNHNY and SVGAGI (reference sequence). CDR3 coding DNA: TGTGCCAGCAGTTACTCCCTAGCGGGAGCGGGTGAGCAGTTCTTC. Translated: CASSYSLAGAGEQFF.

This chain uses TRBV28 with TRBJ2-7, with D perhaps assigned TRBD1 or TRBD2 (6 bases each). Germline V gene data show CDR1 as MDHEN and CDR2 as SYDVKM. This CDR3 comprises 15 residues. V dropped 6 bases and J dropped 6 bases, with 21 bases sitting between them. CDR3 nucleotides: TGTGCCAGCAGCCCAATCCGGGGGCTAGGGGCCGAGCAGTACTTC. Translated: CASSPIRGLGAEQYF.

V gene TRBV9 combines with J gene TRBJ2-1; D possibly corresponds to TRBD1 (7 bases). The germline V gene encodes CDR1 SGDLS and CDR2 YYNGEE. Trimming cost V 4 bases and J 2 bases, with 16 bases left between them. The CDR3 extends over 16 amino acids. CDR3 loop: CASSPRAGGPYNEQFF. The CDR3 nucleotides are TGTGCCAGCAGCCCCCGGGCAGGGGGGCCCTACAATGAGCAGTTCTTC. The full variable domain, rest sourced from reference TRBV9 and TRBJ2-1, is DSGVTQTPKHLITATGQRVTLRCSPRSGDLSVYWYQQSLDQGLQFLIQYYNGEERAKGNILERFSAQQFPDLHSELNLSSLELGDSALYFCASSPRAGGPYNEQFFGPGTRLTVL.

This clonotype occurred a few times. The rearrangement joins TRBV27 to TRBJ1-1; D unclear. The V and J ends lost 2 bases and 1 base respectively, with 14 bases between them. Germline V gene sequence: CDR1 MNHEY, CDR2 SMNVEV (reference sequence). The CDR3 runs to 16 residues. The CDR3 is CASSLSRGGSNTEAFF. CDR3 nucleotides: TGTGCCAGCAGTTTAAGCCGAGGAGGATCGAACACTGAAGCTTTCTTT.

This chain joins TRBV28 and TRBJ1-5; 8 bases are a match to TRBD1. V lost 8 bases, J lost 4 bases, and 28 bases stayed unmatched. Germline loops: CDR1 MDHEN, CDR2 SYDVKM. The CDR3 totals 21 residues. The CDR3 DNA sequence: TGTGCCAGCCTCTCCTTCCTACCGACCTACTCAAGTGGACAGGGTAATCAGCCCCAGCATTTT. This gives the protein CASLSFLPTYSSGQGNQPQHF.

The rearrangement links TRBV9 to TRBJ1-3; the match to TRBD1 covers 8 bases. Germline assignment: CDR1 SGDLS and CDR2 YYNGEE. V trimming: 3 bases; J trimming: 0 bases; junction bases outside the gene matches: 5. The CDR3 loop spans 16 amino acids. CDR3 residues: CASSGGTGLSGNTIYF. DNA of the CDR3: TGTGCCAGCAGCGGAGGGACAGGACTCTCTGGAAACACCATATATTTT.

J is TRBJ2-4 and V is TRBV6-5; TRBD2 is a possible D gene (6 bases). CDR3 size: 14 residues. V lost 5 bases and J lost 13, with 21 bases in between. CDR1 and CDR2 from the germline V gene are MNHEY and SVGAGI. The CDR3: CASSNGHTGEEQYF. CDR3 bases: TGTGCCAGCAGTAACGGACACACGGGAGAGGAGCAGTACTTC.

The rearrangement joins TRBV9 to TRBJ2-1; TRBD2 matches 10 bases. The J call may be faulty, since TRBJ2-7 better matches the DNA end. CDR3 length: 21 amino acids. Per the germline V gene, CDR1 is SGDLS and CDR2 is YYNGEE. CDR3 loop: CASSVSGVLAGSRSSYNEQYF. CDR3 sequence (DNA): TGTGCCAGCAGCGTCAGCGGAGTACTAGCGGGGTCTCGCAGCTCCTACAATGAGCAGTACTTC.

CDR3 in amino acids: CATSREQPYGYTF. CDR3 bases: TGTGCCACCAGCAGAGAACAGCCCTATGGCTACACCTTC. V and J are TRBV15 and TRBJ1-2; no clear D gene. The CDR3 is 13 amino acids. Germline assignment: CDR1 LNHNV and CDR2 YYDKDF (reference sequence). The V gene lost 0 bases and the J gene lost 4 bases, with 6 bases spanning the gap.

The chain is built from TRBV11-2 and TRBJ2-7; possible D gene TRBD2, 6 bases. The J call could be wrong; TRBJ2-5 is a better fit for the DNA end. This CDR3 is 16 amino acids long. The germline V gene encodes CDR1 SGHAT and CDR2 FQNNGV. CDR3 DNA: TGTGCCAGCAGCGAAGCAGCGAGGGGCGCGGGGGAGACCCAGTACTTC. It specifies CASSEAARGAGETQYF.

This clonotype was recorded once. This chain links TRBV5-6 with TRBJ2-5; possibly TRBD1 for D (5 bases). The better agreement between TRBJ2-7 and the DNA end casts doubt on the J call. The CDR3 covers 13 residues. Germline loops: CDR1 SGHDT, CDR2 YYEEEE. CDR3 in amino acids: CAGRSKGFYEQYF. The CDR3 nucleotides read TGTGCCGGCCGGTCCAAGGGGTTCTACGAGCAGTACTTC.

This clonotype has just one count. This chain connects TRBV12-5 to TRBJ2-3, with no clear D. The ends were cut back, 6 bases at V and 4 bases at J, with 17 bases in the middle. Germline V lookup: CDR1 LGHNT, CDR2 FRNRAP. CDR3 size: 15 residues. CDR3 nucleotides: TGTGCTAGTGGGATGAGTGGCCGTTTGGCAGATACGCAGTATTTT. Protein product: CASGMSGRLADTQYF.

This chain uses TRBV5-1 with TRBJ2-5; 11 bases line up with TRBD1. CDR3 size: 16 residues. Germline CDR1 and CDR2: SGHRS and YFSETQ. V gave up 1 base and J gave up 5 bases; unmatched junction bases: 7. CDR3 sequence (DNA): TGCGCCAGCAGCTTGCCCCGGACAGGGGGCATTGAGACCCAGTACTTC. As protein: CASSLPRTGGIETQYF.

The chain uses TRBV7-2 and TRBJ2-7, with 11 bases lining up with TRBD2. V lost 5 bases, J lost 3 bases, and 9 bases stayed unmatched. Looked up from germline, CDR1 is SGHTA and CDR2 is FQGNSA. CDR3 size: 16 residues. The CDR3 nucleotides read TGTGCCAGCAGCCCCCGGATAGCGGGAGGGTTCTACGAGCAGTACTTC. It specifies CASSPRIAGGFYEQYF.

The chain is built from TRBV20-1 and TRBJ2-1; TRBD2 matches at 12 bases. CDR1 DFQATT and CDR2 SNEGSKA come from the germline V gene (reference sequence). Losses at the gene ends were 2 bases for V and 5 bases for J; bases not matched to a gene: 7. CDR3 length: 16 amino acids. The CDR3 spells CSARSMTSGGNNEQFF. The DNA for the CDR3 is TGCAGTGCTAGAAGTATGACTAGCGGGGGAAACAATGAGCAGTTCTTC.